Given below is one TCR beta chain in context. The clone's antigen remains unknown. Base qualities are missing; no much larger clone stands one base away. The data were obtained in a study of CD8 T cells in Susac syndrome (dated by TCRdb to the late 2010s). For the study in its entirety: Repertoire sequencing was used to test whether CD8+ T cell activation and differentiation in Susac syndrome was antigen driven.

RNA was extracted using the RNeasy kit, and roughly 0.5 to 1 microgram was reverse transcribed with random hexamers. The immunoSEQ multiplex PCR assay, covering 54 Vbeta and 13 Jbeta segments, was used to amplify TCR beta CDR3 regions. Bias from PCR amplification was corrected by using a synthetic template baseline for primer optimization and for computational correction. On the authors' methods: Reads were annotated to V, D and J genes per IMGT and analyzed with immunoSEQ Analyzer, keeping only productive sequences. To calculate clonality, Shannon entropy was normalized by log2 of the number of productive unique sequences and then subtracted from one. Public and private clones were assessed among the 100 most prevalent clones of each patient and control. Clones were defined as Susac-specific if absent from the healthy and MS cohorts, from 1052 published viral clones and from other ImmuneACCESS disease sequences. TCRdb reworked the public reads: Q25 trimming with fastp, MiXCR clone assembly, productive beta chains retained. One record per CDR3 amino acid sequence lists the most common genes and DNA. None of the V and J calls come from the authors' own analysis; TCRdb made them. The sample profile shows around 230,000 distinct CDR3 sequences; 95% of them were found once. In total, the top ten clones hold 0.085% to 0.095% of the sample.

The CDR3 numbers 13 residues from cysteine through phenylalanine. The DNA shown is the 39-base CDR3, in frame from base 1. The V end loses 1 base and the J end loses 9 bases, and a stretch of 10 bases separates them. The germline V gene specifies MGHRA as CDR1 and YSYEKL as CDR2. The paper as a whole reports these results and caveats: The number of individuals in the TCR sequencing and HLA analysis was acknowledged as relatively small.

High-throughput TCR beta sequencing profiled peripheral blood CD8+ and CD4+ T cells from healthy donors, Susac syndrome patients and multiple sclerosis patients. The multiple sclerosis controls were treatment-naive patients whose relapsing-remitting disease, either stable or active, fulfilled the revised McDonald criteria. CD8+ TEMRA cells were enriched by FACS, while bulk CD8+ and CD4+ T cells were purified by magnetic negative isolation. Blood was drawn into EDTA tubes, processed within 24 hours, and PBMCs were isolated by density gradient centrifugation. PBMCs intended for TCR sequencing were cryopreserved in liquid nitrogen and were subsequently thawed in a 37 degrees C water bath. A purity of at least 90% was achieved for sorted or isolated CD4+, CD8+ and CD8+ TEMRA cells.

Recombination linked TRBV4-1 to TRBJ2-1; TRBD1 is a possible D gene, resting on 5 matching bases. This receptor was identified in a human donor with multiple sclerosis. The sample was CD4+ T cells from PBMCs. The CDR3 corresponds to CASSQVPQGEQFF. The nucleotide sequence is TGCGCCAGCAGCCAAGTACCGCAGGGTGAGCAGTTCTTC.